The 30 T cell receptor beta chains reported below all come from one sample, sequenced in a study of cytomegalovirus exposure and HLA in healthy donors. Amplification used 60 Vbeta primers and 13 Jbeta primers. This table comes from immunoSEQ multiplex PCR, and its TCRdb copy is limited to in-frame clones, with some not included. The data show 150,000 or so clones, around 84% seen once. Sample: PBMCs. The receptor source for this set is a man in his late teens or twenties in good health and CMV-seronegative.

The chain links TRBV29-1 to TRBJ2-5; TRBD1 matches at 8 bases. CDR1 and CDR2 from the germline V gene are SQVTM and ANQGSEA. J lost 4 bases, V lost 6 bases, and 13 bases had no gene match. The CDR3 covers 15 residues. CDR3: CSVIPDRGRGETQYF. For the CDR3, the DNA is TGCAGCGTGATACCCGACAGGGGAAGGGGAGAGACCCAGTACTTC.

The chain is built from TRBV7-3 and TRBJ2-3; 13 bases match TRBD2. V dropped 3 bases and J dropped 4; count of bases not matched to a gene: 13. Per germline, CDR1 SGHTA and CDR2 FQGTGA. The CDR3 has 19 residues. CDR3 region: CASSFPPFGLAGVADTQYF. CDR3 coding DNA: TGTGCCAGCAGCTTCCCACCCTTCGGACTAGCGGGAGTCGCAGATACGCAGTATTTT.

This clone was observed a few times. The chain carries TRBV6-1 and TRBJ1-5; tentative D call: TRBD1 (5 bases). Looked up from germline, CDR1 is MNHNS and CDR2 is SASEGT. The CDR3 loop spans 15 amino acids. With 1 base removed from V and 4 bases from J, the gap between germline ends came to 11 bases. The CDR3 coding sequence is TGTGCCAGCAGTGAAGATCAGGGTCCAAATCAGCCCCAGCATTTT. Amino acids: CASSEDQGPNQPQHF.

The CDR3 loop reads CARSSRWLNYGYTF. CDR3 coding DNA: TGTGCCAGAAGCTCCAGGTGGCTAAACTATGGCTACACCTTC. The J gene is TRBJ1-2, the V gene TRBV5-3; D gene uncertain. TRBV5-3 qualifies as an ORF whose function is uncertain. Trimming pared 3 bases from V and 2 bases from J, leaving 11 bases between. This CDR3 region has 14 residues.

V usage is TRBV28 and J usage is TRBJ2-4, with 10 bases matching TRBD1. Germline CDR1 is MDHEN and CDR2 is SYDVKM. Unmatched junction bases numbered 9, after V lost 5 bases and J lost 8 bases. This CDR3 has 15 amino acids. The CDR3: CASSPGGQGVYIQYF. In DNA, the CDR3 is TGTGCCAGCAGTCCCGGAGGACAGGGGGTTTACATTCAGTACTTC. Based on the CDR3 plus reference TRBV28 and TRBJ2-4, the full variable domain is DVKVTQSSRYLVKRTGEKVFLECVQDMDHENMFWYRQDPGLGLRLIYFSYDVKMKEKGDIPEGYSVSREKKERFSLILESASTNQTSMYLCASSPGGQGVYIQYFGAGTRLSVL.

V and J are TRBV6-6 and TRBJ1-3; D is ambiguous. There are 15 residues in the CDR3. V lost 7 bases and J lost 0, with 13 bases in between. Germline CDR1 reads MNHNY; CDR2 reads SVGAGI (reference sequence). CDR3 coding DNA: TGTGCCAGCACGGTCAGGTCTGACTCTGGAAACACCATATATTTT. This encodes CASTVRSDSGNTIYF.

The chain links TRBV7-2 to TRBJ1-3, with D tentatively TRBD1 (5 bases). The CDR3 extends over 16 amino acids. Trimming stripped 1 base from V and 3 bases from J, with 13 bases between. Germline-derived CDR1 and CDR2 are SGHTA and FQGNSA. The DNA of the CDR3 is TGTGCCAGCAGCTTAGGGGGCGGGAGGGGTGGAAACACCATATATTTT. Translation: CASSLGGGRGGNTIYF.

This clone was seen only once. V gene TRBV7-3 combines with J gene TRBJ2-1; 8 nucleotides line up with TRBD1. With 4 bases clipped from V and 3 bases from J, the junction kept 5 bases outside the gene matches. The germline V gene has CDR1 SGHTA and CDR2 FQGTGA. This CDR3 contains 15 residues. CDR3 in amino acids: CASSSSGQVYNEQFF. In nucleotides, the CDR3 is TGTGCCAGCAGCTCATCGGGACAGGTCTACAATGAGCAGTTCTTC.

This chain uses TRBV19 with TRBJ2-7, with D possibly matching TRBD1 (5 bases). The CDR3 has 15 residues. With 0 bases removed from V and 2 bases from J, the gap between germline ends came to 11 bases. The V gene's germline CDR1 is LNHDA and CDR2 SQIVND (reference sequence). The CDR3 DNA reads TGTGCCAGTAGTATAGAAGGACATCCGACCTACGAGCAGTACTTC. It is translated as CASSIEGHPTYEQYF.

This chain uses TRBV5-6 with TRBJ1-5, with 8 bases aligning to TRBD1. Germline V gives CDR1 SGHDT, CDR2 YYEEEE. There are 14 residues in the CDR3. V lost 2 bases to trimming and J lost 5 bases; unmatched junction nucleotides: 3. CDR3 sequence: CASSFRRGHQPQHF. The DNA of the CDR3 is TGTGCCAGCAGCTTTCGCAGGGGGCATCAGCCCCAGCATTTT.

The count of this clone is one. The chain recombines TRBV19 with TRBJ1-2; 11 positions match TRBD1. The CDR3 totals 15 residues. The V and J ends lost 7 bases and 4 bases, in that order; junction bases with no gene match: 8. Germline V CDR1 and CDR2: LNHDA, SQIVND (reference sequence). CDR3: CASMDPGQGVYGYTF. The CDR3 coding sequence is TGTGCCAGTATGGACCCGGGACAGGGGGTCTATGGCTACACCTTC. Complete variable domain (other parts from reference TRBV19 and TRBJ1-2): DGGITQSPKYLFRKEGQNVTLSCEQNLNHDAMYWYRQDPGQGLRLIYYSQIVNDFQKGDIAEGYSVSREKKESFPLTVTSAQKNPTAFYLCASMDPGQGVYGYTFGSGTRLTVV.

The chain joins TRBV29-1 to TRBJ1-1, with a weak D call TRBD1 (6 bases). Germline assignment: CDR1 SQVTM and CDR2 ANQGSEA. This CDR3 is built from 12 residues. Trimming cost V 2 bases and J 6 bases, with 10 bases left between them. In DNA form, the CDR3 reads TGCAGCGTTGAAAGGGGGTGGCCTGAAGCTTTCTTT. Translation: CSVERGWPEAFF. Using reference TRBV29-1 and TRBJ1-1 for the parts outside the CDR3, the full variable domain is SAVISQKPSRDICQRGTSLTIQCQVDSQVTMMFWYRQQPGQSLTLIATANQGSEATYESGFVIDKFPISRPNLTFSTLTVSNMSPEDSSIYLCSVERGWPEAFFGQGTRLTVV.

This chain uses TRBV5-1 with TRBJ2-7, with D perhaps TRBD1 (6 bases). The CDR3 length is 15 residues. V was cut by 0 bases and J by 0 bases, with 10 bases left in between. Per the germline V gene, CDR1 is SGHRS and CDR2 is YFSETQ. In DNA, the CDR3 is TGCGCCAGCAGCTTGGACAGGGAAAGCTCCTACGAGCAGTACTTC. Its translation is CASSLDRESSYEQYF.

The chain uses TRBV9 and TRBJ2-3, with 8 bases matching TRBD2. V lost 0 bases to trimming and J lost 0 bases; unmatched junction nucleotides: 3. Germline CDR1 is SGDLS and CDR2 is YYNGEE. The CDR3 consists of 16 residues. CDR3 sequence reads: CASSVEPSGSTDTQYF. The DNA of the CDR3 is TGTGCCAGCAGCGTAGAGCCTAGCGGGAGCACAGATACGCAGTATTTT.

The rearrangement joins TRBV28 to TRBJ1-6; TRBD1 aligns across 10 bases. Germline lookup yields CDR1 MDHEN and CDR2 SYDVKM. The CDR3 runs 15 residues. V shed 1 base and J 8 bases; nucleotides not matched to a gene: 2. CDR3 loop: CASSLSGTGDSPLHF. The CDR3 DNA reads TGTGCCAGCAGTTTATCCGGGACAGGGGATTCACCCCTCCACTTT.

V usage is TRBV7-2 and J usage is TRBJ1-2; TRBD1 agrees at 7 bases. Germline loops: CDR1 SGHTA, CDR2 FQGNSA. Trimming took 1 base from V and 4 from J; bases not matched to a gene: 3. The CDR3 covers 14 residues. Here the CDR3 DNA reads TGTGCCAGCAGCTTAGACAGGGGAGGCTATGGCTACACCTTC. The encoded protein is CASSLDRGGYGYTF.

The V call is TRBV19, the J call TRBJ2-3, with 7 bases lining up with TRBD2. CDR1 LNHDA and CDR2 SQIVND come from the germline V gene (reference sequence). Trimming removed 4 bases from V and 0 bases from J; junction bases left unmatched: 10. This CDR3 spans 17 amino acids. In DNA, the CDR3 is TGTGCCAGTAGTAGGCGGGAGCGGGCTTATAGCACAGATACGCAGTATTTT. The encoded protein is CASSRRERAYSTDTQYF.

This rearrangement joins TRBV18 to TRBJ1-1, with TRBD1 matching over 7 bases. Per germline, CDR1 KGHSH and CDR2 LQKENI. The CDR3 has 15 residues. With V trimmed by 3 bases and J by 1 base, 5 bases remained unmatched. The CDR3 nucleotides are TGTGCCAGCTCACCCATTGGGACAGAGAACACTGAAGCTTTCTTT. Its translation: CASSPIGTENTEAFF.

The chain joins TRBV29-1 to TRBJ2-1, with D maybe TRBD1 (6 bases). Trimming took off 6 bases at V and 3 bases at J, with 15 bases between the two ends. The CDR3 is made up of 14 amino acids. Germline CDR1 and CDR2: SQVTM and ANQGSEA. CDR3: CSVETRGGYNEQFF. The DNA for the CDR3 is TGCAGCGTCGAGACAAGAGGGGGCTACAATGAGCAGTTCTTC.

The rearrangement joins TRBV7-2 to TRBJ1-5; D not resolved. This CDR3 has 13 residues. Trimming left V 8 bases short and J 5 bases short, with 13 bases between. Germline V CDR1 and CDR2: SGHTA, FQGNSA. Written as DNA, the CDR3 is TGTGCCAGCTCCCAGTCGAGGGATCAGCCCCAGCATTTT. Translation gives CASSQSRDQPQHF.

The chain employs TRBV4-3 and TRBJ2-5, with TRBD1 as a possible D gene (7 bases). Trimming took 0 bases from V and 5 from J, leaving 16 bases between them. The germline gives CDR1 LGHNA, CDR2 YSLEER. The CDR3 runs to 16 residues. The CDR3, as DNA: TGCGCCAGCAGCCAAGAGCTCCTCAGGGGGAGGGAGACCCAGTACTTC. Residues: CASSQELLRGRETQYF.

The CDR3 DNA follows: TGCGCCAGCAGCCAAGATGATGGGCTGGTGAACTATGGCTACACCTTC. Amino acid sequence: CASSQDDGLVNYGYTF. The V call is TRBV4-1, the J call TRBJ1-2; no firm D call. Germline CDR1 reads MGHRA; CDR2 reads YSYEKL. This CDR3 is built from 16 residues. V was clipped by 0 bases and J by 2 bases, with 13 bases between them.

The chain has TRBV29-1 and TRBJ1-1; 7 nucleotides align to TRBD1. CDR3 length: 13 residues. CDR1 is SQVTM and CDR2 is ANQGSEA in the germline V gene. The J segment lost 1 base and the V segment lost 6 bases, leaving 5 bases of the junction unmatched. This chain's CDR3 is CSVDRAKNTEAFF. CDR3 bases: TGCAGCGTAGACAGGGCGAAGAACACTGAAGCTTTCTTT.

This rearrangement joins TRBV6-5 to TRBJ2-7, with TRBD2 as a possible D gene (6 bases). The CDR3 runs to 15 residues. V was clipped by 4 bases and J by 5 bases, with 18 bases between them. The germline V gene encodes CDR1 MNHEY and CDR2 SVGAGI. CDR3: CASSWRGLIYDEQYF. Here the CDR3 DNA reads TGTGCCAGCAGTTGGCGGGGCCTGATCTACGACGAGCAGTACTTC.

This chain links TRBV13 with TRBJ1-2, with TRBD1 matching 12 bases. This CDR3 comprises 15 residues. CDR1 PRHDT and CDR2 FYEKMQ come from the germline V gene (reference sequence). The junction had 5 bases not matched to a gene; V was cut back by 5 bases and J by 4 bases. This CDR3 reads CASSLGTGGFYGYTF. The DNA of the CDR3 is TGTGCCAGCAGCCTTGGGACAGGGGGCTTCTATGGCTACACCTTC.

The chain has TRBV5-1 and TRBJ2-1, with 9 bases aligning to TRBD1. In germline, CDR1 is SGHRS, CDR2 YFSETQ. V dropped 0 bases and J dropped 8; count of bases not matched to a gene: 3. This CDR3 region has 14 residues. The CDR3 bases are TGCGCCAGCAGCTTGGGACAGGGGGGAGATGAGCAGTTCTTC. Encoded protein: CASSLGQGGDEQFF.

The V gene is TRBV5-1, the J gene TRBJ2-7; weak D call: TRBD1 (6 bases). This CDR3 spans 13 amino acids. The V and J ends lost 4 bases and 5 bases respectively, with 13 bases between them. Per germline, CDR1 SGHRS and CDR2 YFSETQ. CDR3 sequence reads: CASSPHRVHEQYF. The CDR3, as DNA: TGCGCCAGCAGCCCTCACAGGGTTCACGAGCAGTACTTC.

This chain joins TRBV5-1 and TRBJ2-7; 8 nucleotides align to TRBD2. This CDR3 has 11 amino acids. Germline V gives CDR1 SGHRS, CDR2 YFSETQ. V trimming: 5 bases; J trimming: 9 bases; junction bases outside the gene matches: 4. The CDR3 nucleotides read TGCGCCAGCAGACACAGCGGGGGGCAGTACTTC. Its translation: CASRHSGGQYF.

The chain joins TRBV29-1 to TRBJ2-5; 9 bases are a match to TRBD1. The J call may not be correct, given that the DNA end is closer to TRBJ2-7. This CDR3 has 12 residues. The V gene's germline CDR1 is SQVTM and CDR2 ANQGSEA. The CDR3 DNA reads TGCAGCGTTGAGGGACAGGGATACGAGCAGTACTTC. It translates to CSVEGQGYEQYF.

Only a few counts were recorded for this clone. The chain combines TRBV7-9 with TRBJ1-1; D remains unclear. Germline CDR1 SEHNR, CDR2 FQNEAQ (reference sequence). The CDR3 consists of 16 residues. V lost 5 bases, J lost 0 bases, and 16 bases lay in between. This CDR3 is CASSPPTGSLNTEAFF. DNA of the CDR3: TGTGCCAGCAGCCCCCCCACGGGTAGTCTGAACACTGAAGCTTTCTTT.